Sequencing of this T cell receptor (beta chain) was carried out in a study of shared clonotypes between healthy human individuals. About the study: Plates per donor: three CD4 naive, three CD4 memory, two CD8 naive, one CD8 memory.

In regard to this clone: Antigen: not known.

Study-wide results and caveats: Among the subsets, naive ones generally showed larger estimated richness than memory ones.

Partitioning of CD4+ cells yielded a CD45RA+ naive subset and a CD45RA-negative memory subset. Trimming shortened V by 0 bases and J by 3 bases, and 5 bases separated the two germline ends. Germline lookup yields CDR1 MNHNY and CDR2 SVGAGI (reference sequence). The CDR3 covers 13 residues. Sequenced by immunoSEQ multiplex PCR; TCRdb stores in-frame clones only, minus some. The sample has a few hundred thousand clones; more than 60% are singletons. V and J are TRBV6-6 and TRBJ1-2, with D maybe TRBD1 (5 bases). The sequenced sample was memory CD4+ T cells sorted from blood. Subset in this sample: CD45RA-negative fraction. This TCR came from a man aged 30 to 45 in good health. The CDR3: CASSYSGDYGYTF. The CDR3, as DNA: TGTGCCAGCAGTTACTCGGGGGACTATGGCTACACCTTC.